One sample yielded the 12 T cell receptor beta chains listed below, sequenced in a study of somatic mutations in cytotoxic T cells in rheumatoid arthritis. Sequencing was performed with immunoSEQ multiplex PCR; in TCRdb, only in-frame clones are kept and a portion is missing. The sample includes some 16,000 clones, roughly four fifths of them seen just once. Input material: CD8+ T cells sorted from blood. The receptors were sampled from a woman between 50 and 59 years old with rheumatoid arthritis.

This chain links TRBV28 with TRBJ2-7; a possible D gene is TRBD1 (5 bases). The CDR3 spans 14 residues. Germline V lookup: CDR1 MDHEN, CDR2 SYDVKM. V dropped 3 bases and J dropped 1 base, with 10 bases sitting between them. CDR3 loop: CASSLTDTSYEQYF. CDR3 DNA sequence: TGTGCCAGCAGTTTGACAGACACTTCCTACGAGCAGTACTTC.

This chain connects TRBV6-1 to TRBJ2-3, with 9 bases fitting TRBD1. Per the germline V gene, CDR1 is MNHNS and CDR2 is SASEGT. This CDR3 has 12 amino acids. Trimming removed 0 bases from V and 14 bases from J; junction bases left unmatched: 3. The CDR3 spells CASSEATDRGYF. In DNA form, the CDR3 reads TGTGCCAGCAGTGAAGCCACGGACAGGGGGTATTTT.

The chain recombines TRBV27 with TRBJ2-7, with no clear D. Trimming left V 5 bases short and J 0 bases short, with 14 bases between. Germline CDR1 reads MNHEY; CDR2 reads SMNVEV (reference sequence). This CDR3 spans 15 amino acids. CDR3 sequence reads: CASSPTSVGSYEQYF. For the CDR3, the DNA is TGTGCCAGCAGTCCCACCTCGGTGGGCTCCTACGAGCAGTACTTC.

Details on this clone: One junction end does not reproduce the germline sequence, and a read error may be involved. The CDR3 loop reads CANSTQGTGRENTIYF. CDR3 DNA sequence: TGCGCCAACAGCACACAAGGGACAGGACGGGAGAACACCATATATTTT. The chain links TRBV4-1 to TRBJ1-3; TRBD1 matches at 8 bases. Per the germline V gene, CDR1 is MGHRA and CDR2 is YSYEKL. CDR3 length: 16 residues.

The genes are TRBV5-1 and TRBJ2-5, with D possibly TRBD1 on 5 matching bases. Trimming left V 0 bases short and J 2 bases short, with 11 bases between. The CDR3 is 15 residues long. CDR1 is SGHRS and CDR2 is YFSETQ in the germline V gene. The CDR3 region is CASSLAVGVQETQYF. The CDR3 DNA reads TGCGCCAGCAGCTTGGCCGTAGGGGTTCAAGAGACCCAGTACTTC.

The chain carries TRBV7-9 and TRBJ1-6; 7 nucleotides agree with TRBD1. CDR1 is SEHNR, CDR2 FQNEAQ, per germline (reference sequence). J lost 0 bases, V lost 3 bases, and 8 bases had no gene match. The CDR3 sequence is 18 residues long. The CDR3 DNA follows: TGTGCCAGCAGCTTGGGCACAGGGGAGAGCTCCTATAATTCACCCCTCCACTTT. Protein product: CASSLGTGESSYNSPLHF.

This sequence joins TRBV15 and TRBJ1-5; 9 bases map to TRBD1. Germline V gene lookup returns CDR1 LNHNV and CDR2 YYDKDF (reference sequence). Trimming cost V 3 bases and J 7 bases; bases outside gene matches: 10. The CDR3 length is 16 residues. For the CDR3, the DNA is TGTGCCACCAGCAGCGAAACAGGGGGCGGGGGACAGCCCCAGCATTTT. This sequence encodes CATSSETGGGGQPQHF.

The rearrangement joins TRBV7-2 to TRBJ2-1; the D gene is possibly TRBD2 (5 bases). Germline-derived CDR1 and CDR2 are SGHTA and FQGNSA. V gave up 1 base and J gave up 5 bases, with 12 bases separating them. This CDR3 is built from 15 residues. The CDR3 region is CASSLGTSGDNEQFF. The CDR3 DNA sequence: TGTGCCAGCAGCTTAGGAACTAGTGGAGACAATGAGCAGTTCTTC. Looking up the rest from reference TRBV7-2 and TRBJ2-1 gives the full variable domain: GAGVSQSPSNKVTEKGKDVELRCDPISGHTALYWYRQSLGQGLEFLIYFQGNSAPDKSGLPSDRFSAERTGGSVSTLTIQRTQQEDSAVYLCASSLGTSGDNEQFFGPGTRLTVL.

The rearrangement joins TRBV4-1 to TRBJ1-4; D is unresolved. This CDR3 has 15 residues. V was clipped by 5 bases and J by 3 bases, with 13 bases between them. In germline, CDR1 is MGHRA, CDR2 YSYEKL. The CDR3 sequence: CASSTRETPNEKLFF. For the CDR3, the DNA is TGCGCCAGCAGCACCCGGGAGACTCCTAATGAAAAACTGTTTTTT.

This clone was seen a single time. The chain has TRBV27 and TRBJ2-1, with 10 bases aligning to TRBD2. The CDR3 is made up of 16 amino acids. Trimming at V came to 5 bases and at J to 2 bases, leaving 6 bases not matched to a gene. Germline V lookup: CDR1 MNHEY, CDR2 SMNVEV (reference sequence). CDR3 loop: CASSPPSGGAYNEQFF. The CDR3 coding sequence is TGTGCCAGCAGTCCACCTAGCGGGGGCGCCTACAATGAGCAGTTCTTC.

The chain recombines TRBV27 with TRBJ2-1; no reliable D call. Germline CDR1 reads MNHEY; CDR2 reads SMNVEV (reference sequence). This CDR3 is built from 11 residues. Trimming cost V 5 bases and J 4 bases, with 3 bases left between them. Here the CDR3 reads CASSLYNEQFF. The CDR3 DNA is TGTGCCAGCAGTCTGTACAATGAGCAGTTCTTC.

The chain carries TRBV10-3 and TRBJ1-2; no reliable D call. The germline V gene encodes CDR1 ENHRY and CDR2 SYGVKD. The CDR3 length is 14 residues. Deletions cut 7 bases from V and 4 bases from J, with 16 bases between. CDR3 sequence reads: CAITTPERPYGYTF. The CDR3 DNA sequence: TGTGCCATCACCACGCCGGAGCGACCCTATGGCTACACCTTC.